One sample yielded the 17 T cell receptor beta chains listed below, sequenced in a study of blood T cell repertoires in COVID-19. Assay: immunoSEQ multiplex PCR; the TCRdb copy retains only in-frame clones and omits some. This sample carries around 450,000 clones, 70% to 90% of them seen once, and the ten largest clones take approximately 2%. The sample consisted of PBMCs or T cells enriched from blood (not recorded which). The receptor source for this set is a woman between 18 and 29 years old with acute COVID-19.

The chain uses TRBV9 and TRBJ1-2, with no clear D. V lost 4 bases and J 5 bases, leaving 15 bases between the germline ends. The CDR3 spans 14 residues. CDR1 is SGDLS and CDR2 is YYNGEE in the germline V gene. For the CDR3, the DNA is TGTGCCAGCAGCCCCTCCATGAGTGAGTATGGCTACACCTTC. Its translation: CASSPSMSEYGYTF.

The genes are TRBV5-5 and TRBJ1-1; D is unresolved. Looked up from germline, CDR1 is SGHKS and CDR2 is YYEKEE (reference sequence). The CDR3 sequence is 13 residues long. V lost 0 bases and J lost 4, with 7 bases in between. DNA for the CDR3: TGTGCCAGCAGCTTGGGGGAGAGCACTGAAGCTTTCTTT. Translation gives CASSLGESTEAFF.

The chain has TRBV10-3 and TRBJ1-6, with TRBD1 matching 7 bases. V was pared by 0 bases and J by 6 bases, with 5 bases of the junction left unmatched. Germline assignment: CDR1 ENHRY and CDR2 SYGVKD. The CDR3 is 16 amino acids. The CDR3 loop is CAISESTGVGNSPLHF. The CDR3 bases are TGTGCCATCAGTGAGTCAACAGGGGTGGGTAATTCACCCCTCCACTTT.

V is TRBV9 and J is TRBJ1-1, with D possibly TRBD1 on 5 matching bases. The CDR3 consists of 15 residues. The germline CDR1 and CDR2 sequences are SGDLS and YYNGEE. Trimming removed 3 bases from V and 0 bases from J, with 12 bases in between. The CDR3 nucleotides are TGTGCCAGCAGCGCCTCGGACACCTTGAACACTGAAGCTTTCTTT. It specifies CASSASDTLNTEAFF. The whole variable domain, filled in from reference TRBV9 and TRBJ1-1, reads DSGVTQTPKHLITATGQRVTLRCSPRSGDLSVYWYQQSLDQGLQFLIQYYNGEERAKGNILERFSAQQFPDLHSELNLSSLELGDSALYFCASSASDTLNTEAFFGQGTRLTVV.

V and J are TRBV15 and TRBJ2-7, with TRBD2 matching 11 bases. This CDR3 has 16 amino acids. Germline CDR1 reads LNHNV; CDR2 reads YYDKDF (reference sequence). The V and J ends lost 1 base and 7 bases, in that order; junction bases with no gene match: 9. The CDR3 DNA sequence: TGTGCCACCAGCAGAGTTATGGGACTAGCGGATTGGGAGCAGTACTTC. Protein product: CATSRVMGLADWEQYF.

The V and J genes are TRBV30 and TRBJ2-3; maybe TRBD2 (5 bases). The CDR3 loop spans 16 amino acids. Trimming pared 3 bases from V and 0 bases from J, leaving 16 bases between. CDR1 is GTSNPN and CDR2 is SVGIG in the germline V gene (reference sequence). The CDR3 loop is CAWSPPGWTSTDTQYF. In DNA form, the CDR3 reads TGTGCCTGGAGCCCCCCGGGTTGGACTAGCACAGATACGCAGTATTTT.

This clone was seen only once. This chain connects TRBV11-2 to TRBJ1-1; D perhaps matches TRBD1 (6 bases). This CDR3 contains 17 residues. Germline CDR1 SGHAT, CDR2 FQNNGV. V dropped 1 base and J dropped 0 bases, with 15 bases sitting between them. The CDR3 region has the DNA TGTGCCAGCAGCTTAGCCTACTCAGGGACACTGAACACTGAAGCTTTCTTT. Encoded protein: CASSLAYSGTLNTEAFF.

The gene calls are TRBV10-1 and TRBJ2-3, with 8 bases lining up with TRBD2. Germline-derived CDR1 and CDR2 are WNHNN and SYGVQD (reference sequence). The ends lost 1 base at V and 7 bases at J; junction bases unmatched: 7. The CDR3 runs 15 residues. The CDR3 coding sequence is TGCGCCAGCAGTGAGTGGACTAGCCGTATCCATACGCAGTATTTT. Amino acids: CASSEWTSRIHTQYF.

The CDR3 sequence is CASSKPGQGSENIQYF. The CDR3 coding sequence is TGTGCCAGCAGTAAACCGGGACAGGGGAGCGAAAACATTCAGTACTTC. This chain joins TRBV28 and TRBJ2-4; TRBD1 matches at 10 bases. The CDR3 runs 16 residues. Germline V gives CDR1 MDHEN, CDR2 SYDVKM. V lost 5 bases and J lost 5; bases outside the gene matches: 9.

The rearrangement joins TRBV2 to TRBJ2-7; TRBD1 might be the D (6 bases). V was shortened by 7 bases and J by 1 base, with 8 bases between the two germline ends. Germline values: CDR1 SNHLY, CDR2 FYNNEI. The CDR3 runs 12 residues. CDR3 protein: CASNRESYEQYF. The CDR3 DNA is TGTGCCAGCAACAGGGAATCCTACGAGCAGTACTTC.

J is TRBJ2-1 and V is TRBV6-6; 8 nucleotides agree with TRBD1. The CDR3 loop spans 16 amino acids. V shed 5 bases and J 7 bases; nucleotides not matched to a gene: 13. Germline CDR1 MNHNY, CDR2 SVGAGI (reference sequence). CDR3: CASSRTPTGANNEQFF. The CDR3 DNA reads as TGTGCCAGCAGTCGAACCCCGACAGGGGCTAATAATGAGCAGTTCTTC.

This clone was observed a single time. This sequence joins TRBV2 and TRBJ2-1; the D gene is possibly TRBD2 (5 bases). CDR1 is SNHLY, CDR2 FYNNEI, per germline. This CDR3 has 14 residues. V lost 4 bases, J lost 4 bases, and 11 bases lay in between. CDR3 nucleotide sequence: TGTGCCAGCAGTGTGGTGGGAGTTTACAATGAGCAGTTCTTC. It is translated as CASSVVGVYNEQFF.

The chain combines TRBV4-1 with TRBJ1-5; 7 nucleotides match TRBD1. Per germline, CDR1 MGHRA and CDR2 YSYEKL. The V segment lost 0 bases and the J segment 3 bases; nucleotides outside the gene matches: 5. The length of the CDR3 is 16 residues. The CDR3 loop is CASSQEDRMYNQPQHF. In nucleotides, the CDR3 is TGCGCCAGCAGCCAAGAGGACAGGATGTACAATCAGCCCCAGCATTTT.

J is TRBJ1-1 and V is TRBV19; the D gene is possibly TRBD1 (5 bases). V was pared by 2 bases and J by 5 bases, with 15 bases between. CDR1 LNHDA and CDR2 SQIVND come from the germline V gene (reference sequence). This CDR3 is 15 amino acids long. CDR3 loop: CASSIPGRVGTEAFF. The CDR3 DNA reads as TGTGCCAGTAGTATACCGGGCAGGGTTGGAACTGAAGCTTTCTTT.

This chain joins TRBV14 and TRBJ2-7; D not resolved. The CDR3 has 12 amino acids. CDR1 SGHDN and CDR2 FVKESK come from the germline V gene. V lost 3 bases, J lost 6 bases, and 9 bases lay in between. CDR3 DNA sequence: TGTGCCAGCAGCCACGAGAGTTCCGAGCAGTACTTC. Its protein product is CASSHESSEQYF.

The rearrangement joins TRBV27 to TRBJ2-5; 9 nucleotides agree with TRBD1. The J segment lost 6 bases and the V segment lost 5 bases, leaving 10 bases of the junction unmatched. The length of the CDR3 is 15 residues. The germline gives CDR1 MNHEY, CDR2 SMNVEV (reference sequence). The CDR3 here is CASSPGTGTMKTQYF. The CDR3 nucleotides are TGTGCCAGCAGTCCCGGGACAGGGACCATGAAGACCCAGTACTTC.

This chain connects TRBV19 to TRBJ2-1; TRBD2 aligns across 9 bases. The CDR3 is 16 amino acids. Germline V CDR1 and CDR2: LNHDA, SQIVND (reference sequence). Germline trimming cut 7 bases from V and 9 bases from J; bases unmatched to any gene: 16. The CDR3 region is CASTLGGSGGLIEQFF. The DNA of the CDR3 is TGTGCCAGTACCCTCGGCGGGAGCGGGGGGTTGATTGAGCAGTTCTTC. The full variable domain, its missing parts supplied by reference TRBV19 and TRBJ2-1, is DGGITQSPKYLFRKEGQNVTLSCEQNLNHDAMYWYRQDPGQGLRLIYYSQIVNDFQKGDIAEGYSVSREKKESFPLTVTSAQKNPTAFYLCASTLGGSGGLIEQFFGPGTRLTVL.